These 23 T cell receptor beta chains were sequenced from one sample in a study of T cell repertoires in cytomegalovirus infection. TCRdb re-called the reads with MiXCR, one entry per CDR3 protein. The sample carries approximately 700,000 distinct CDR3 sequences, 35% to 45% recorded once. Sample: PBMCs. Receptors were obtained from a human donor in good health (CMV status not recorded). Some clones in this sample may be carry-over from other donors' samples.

In nucleotides, the CDR3 is TGTGCCAGCAGCGCCACAACAGGGCTGAACACTGAAGCTTTCTTT. This translates into CASSATTGLNTEAFF. The rearrangement links TRBV7-9 to TRBJ1-1; possible D gene TRBD1, 6 bases. The CDR3 covers 15 residues. Germline CDR1 and CDR2: SEHNR and FQNEAQ (reference sequence). Trimming pared 5 bases from V and 0 bases from J, leaving 13 bases between. The whole variable domain, remainder taken from reference TRBV7-9 and TRBJ1-1, is DTGVSQNPRHKITKRGQNVTFRCDPISEHNRLYWYRQTLGQGPEFLTYFQNEAQLEKSRLLSDRFSAERPKGSFSTLEIQRTEQGDSAMYLCASSATTGLNTEAFFGQGTRLTVV.

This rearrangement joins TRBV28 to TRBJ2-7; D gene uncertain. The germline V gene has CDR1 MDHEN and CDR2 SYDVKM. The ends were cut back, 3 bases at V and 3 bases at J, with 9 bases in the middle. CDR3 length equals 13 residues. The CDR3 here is CASSFLFVYEQYF. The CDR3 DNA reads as TGTGCCAGCAGTTTCCTCTTTGTCTACGAGCAGTACTTC.

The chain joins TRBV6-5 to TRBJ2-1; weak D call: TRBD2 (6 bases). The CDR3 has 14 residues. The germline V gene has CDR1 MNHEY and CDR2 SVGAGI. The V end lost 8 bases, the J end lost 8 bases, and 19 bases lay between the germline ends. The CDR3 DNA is TGTGCCAGCGGACCCGGGCAGGGCGGGGATGAGCAGTTCTTC. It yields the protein CASGPGQGGDEQFF.

CDR3 nucleotide sequence: TGTGCCAGCAGCCCACGGACTGCGTTGTGGGAGCAGTACTTC. Translating gives CASSPRTALWEQYF. This chain joins TRBV7-4 and TRBJ2-7; TRBD2 might be the D (5 bases). Germline V gives CDR1 SGHVT, CDR2 SQSDAQ. The CDR3 is 14 residues long. Trimming removed 5 bases at V and 7 bases at J, with 18 bases between.

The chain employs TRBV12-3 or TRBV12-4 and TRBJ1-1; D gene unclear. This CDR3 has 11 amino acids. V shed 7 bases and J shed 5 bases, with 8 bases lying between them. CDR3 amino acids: CASTQVTEAFF. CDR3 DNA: TGTGCCAGCACCCAGGTTACTGAAGCTTTCTTT.

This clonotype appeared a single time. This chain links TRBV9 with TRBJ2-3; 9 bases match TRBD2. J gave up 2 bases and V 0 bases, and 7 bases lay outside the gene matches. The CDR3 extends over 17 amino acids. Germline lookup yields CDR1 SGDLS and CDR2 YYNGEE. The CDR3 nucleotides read TGTGCCAGCAGCGTAGCTTTGGCTAGCGGGGACACAGATACGCAGTATTTT. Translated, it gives CASSVALASGDTDTQYF.

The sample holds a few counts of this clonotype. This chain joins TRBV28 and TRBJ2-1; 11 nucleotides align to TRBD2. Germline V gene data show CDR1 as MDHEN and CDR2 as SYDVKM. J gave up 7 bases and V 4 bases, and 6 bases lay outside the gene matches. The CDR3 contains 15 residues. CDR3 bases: TGTGCCAGCAGTTATAGCGGGGGGGCCCCTAATGAGCAGTTCTTC. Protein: CASSYSGGAPNEQFF.

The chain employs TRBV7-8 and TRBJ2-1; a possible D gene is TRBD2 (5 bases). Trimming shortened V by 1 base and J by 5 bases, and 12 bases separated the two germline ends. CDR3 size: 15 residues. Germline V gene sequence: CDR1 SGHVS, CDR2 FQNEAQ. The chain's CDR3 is CASSLVERQNNEQFF. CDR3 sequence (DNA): TGTGCCAGCAGCTTAGTCGAGCGGCAGAACAATGAGCAGTTCTTC.

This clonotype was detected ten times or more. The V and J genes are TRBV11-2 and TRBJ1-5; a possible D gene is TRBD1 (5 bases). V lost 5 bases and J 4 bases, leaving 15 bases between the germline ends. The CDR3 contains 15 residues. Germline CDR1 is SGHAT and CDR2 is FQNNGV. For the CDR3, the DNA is TGTGCCAGCAGCCCAGGCCGGGACGGTAATCAGCCCCAGCATTTT. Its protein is CASSPGRDGNQPQHF. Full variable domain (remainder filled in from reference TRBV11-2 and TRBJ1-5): EAGVAQSPRYKIIEKRQSVAFWCNPISGHATLYWYQQILGQGPKLLIQFQNNGVVDDSQLPKDRFSAERLKGVDSTLKIQPAKLEDSAVYLCASSPGRDGNQPQHFGDGTRLSIL.

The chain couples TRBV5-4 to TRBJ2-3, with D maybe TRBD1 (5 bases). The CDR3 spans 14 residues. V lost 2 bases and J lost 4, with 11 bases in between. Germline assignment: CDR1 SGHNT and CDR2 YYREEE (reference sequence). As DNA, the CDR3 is TGTGCCAGCAGCTTCGCGACCAGGGCAGATACGCAGTATTTT. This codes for CASSFATRADTQYF.

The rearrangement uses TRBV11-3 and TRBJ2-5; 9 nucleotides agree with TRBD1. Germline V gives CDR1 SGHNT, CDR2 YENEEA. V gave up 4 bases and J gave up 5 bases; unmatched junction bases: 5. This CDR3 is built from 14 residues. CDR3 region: CASSSAGTGETQYF. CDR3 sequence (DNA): TGTGCCAGCAGCTCCGCCGGGACAGGGGAGACCCAGTACTTC.

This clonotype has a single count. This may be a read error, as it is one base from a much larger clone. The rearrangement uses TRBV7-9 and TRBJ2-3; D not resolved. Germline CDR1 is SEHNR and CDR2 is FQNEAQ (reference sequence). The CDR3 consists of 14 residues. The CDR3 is CASRSDRHTNTQYF. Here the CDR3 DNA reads TGTGCCAGCAGATCGGACCGCCACACAAATACGCAGTATTTT.

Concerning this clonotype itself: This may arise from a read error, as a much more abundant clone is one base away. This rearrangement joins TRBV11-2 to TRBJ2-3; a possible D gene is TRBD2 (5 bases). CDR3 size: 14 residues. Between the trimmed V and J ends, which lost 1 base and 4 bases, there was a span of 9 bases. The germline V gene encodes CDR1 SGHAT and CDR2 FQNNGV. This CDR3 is CASSLGVSADTQYF. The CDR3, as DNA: TGTGCCAGCAGCTTAGGGGTTAGCGCAGATACGCAGTATTTT.

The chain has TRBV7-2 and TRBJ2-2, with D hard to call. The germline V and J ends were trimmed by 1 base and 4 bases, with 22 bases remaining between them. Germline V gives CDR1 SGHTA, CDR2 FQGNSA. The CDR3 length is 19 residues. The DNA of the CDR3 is TGTGCCAGCAGCTTAGGAGTCCCGCGATGGTGGAAGGGCACCGGGGAGCTGTTTTTT. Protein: CASSLGVPRWWKGTGELFF. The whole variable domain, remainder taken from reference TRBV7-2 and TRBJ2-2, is GAGVSQSPSNKVTEKGKDVELRCDPISGHTALYWYRQSLGQGLEFLIYFQGNSAPDKSGLPSDRFSAERTGGSVSTLTIQRTQQEDSAVYLCASSLGVPRWWKGTGELFFGEGSRLTVL.

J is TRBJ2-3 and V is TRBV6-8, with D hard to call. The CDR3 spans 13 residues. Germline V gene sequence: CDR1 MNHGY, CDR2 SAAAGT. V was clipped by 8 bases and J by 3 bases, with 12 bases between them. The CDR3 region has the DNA TGTGCCAGCTGGAGTTATCGGACAGATACGCAGTATTTT. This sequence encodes CASWSYRTDTQYF.

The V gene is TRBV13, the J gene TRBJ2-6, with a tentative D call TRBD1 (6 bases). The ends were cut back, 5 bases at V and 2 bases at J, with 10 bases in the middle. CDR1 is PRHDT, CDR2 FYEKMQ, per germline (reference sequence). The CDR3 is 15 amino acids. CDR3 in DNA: TGTGCCAGCAGCGACGAGGGGGCTGGGGCCAACGTCCTGACTTTC. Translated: CASSDEGAGANVLTF. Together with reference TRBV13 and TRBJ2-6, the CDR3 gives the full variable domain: AAGVIQSPRHLIKEKRETATLKCYPIPRHDTVYWYQQGPGQDPQFLISFYEKMQSDKGSIPDRFSAQQFSDYHSELNMSSLELGDSALYFCASSDEGAGANVLTFGAGSRLTVL.

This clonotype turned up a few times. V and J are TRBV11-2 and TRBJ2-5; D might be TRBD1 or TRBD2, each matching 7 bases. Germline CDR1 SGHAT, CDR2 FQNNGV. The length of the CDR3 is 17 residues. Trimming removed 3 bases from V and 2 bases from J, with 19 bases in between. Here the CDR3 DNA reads TGTGCCAGCAGCTTCGGGACAGTGCGGGGGTGGCAAGAGACCCAGTACTTC. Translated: CASSFGTVRGWQETQYF.

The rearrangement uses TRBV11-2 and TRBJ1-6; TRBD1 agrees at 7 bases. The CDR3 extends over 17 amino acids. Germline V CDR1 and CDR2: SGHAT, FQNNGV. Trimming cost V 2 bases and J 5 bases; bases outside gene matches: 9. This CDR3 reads CASSLPGQLRDNSPLHF. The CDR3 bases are TGTGCCAGCAGCTTACCGGGACAGCTAAGAGATAATTCACCCCTCCACTTT.

CDR3 sequence (DNA): TGTGCCAGCAGCGTAAACAATCAGCCCCAGCATTTT. This translates into CASSVNNQPQHF. The V gene is TRBV7-4, the J gene TRBJ1-5; unclear D gene. V lost 5 bases and J 3 bases, leaving 5 bases between the germline ends. Germline V gives CDR1 SGHVT, CDR2 SQSDAQ. The CDR3 loop spans 12 amino acids.

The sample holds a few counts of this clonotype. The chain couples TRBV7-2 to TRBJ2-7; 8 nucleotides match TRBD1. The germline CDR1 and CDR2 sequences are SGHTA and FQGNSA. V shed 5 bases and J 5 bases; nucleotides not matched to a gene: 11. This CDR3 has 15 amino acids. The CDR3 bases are TGTGCCAGCAGCACCCGACAGGGGATCTTCGACGAGCAGTACTTC. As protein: CASSTRQGIFDEQYF.

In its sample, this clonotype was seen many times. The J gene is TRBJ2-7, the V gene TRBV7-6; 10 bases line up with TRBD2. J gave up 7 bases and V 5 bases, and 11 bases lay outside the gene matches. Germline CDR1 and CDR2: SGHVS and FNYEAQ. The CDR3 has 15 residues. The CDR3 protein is CASSHISSGGGEQYF. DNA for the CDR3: TGTGCCAGCAGCCACATCTCTAGCGGGGGTGGGGAGCAGTACTTC.

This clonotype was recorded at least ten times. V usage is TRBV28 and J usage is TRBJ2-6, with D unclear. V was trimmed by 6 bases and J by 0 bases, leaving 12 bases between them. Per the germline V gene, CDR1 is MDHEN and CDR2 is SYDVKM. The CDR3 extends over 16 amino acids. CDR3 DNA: TGTGCCAGCAGAGGTGGGGTGAGCTCTGGGGCCAACGTCCTGACTTTC. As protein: CASRGGVSSGANVLTF.

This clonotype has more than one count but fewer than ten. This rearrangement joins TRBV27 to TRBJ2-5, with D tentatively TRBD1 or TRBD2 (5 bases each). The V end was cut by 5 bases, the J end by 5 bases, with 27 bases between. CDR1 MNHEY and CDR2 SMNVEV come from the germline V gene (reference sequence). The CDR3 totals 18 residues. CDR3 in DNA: TGTGCCAGCAGTCCCGGGGCGGATTCGGGCTCTTGGACGGAGACCCAGTACTTC. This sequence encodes CASSPGADSGSWTETQYF.